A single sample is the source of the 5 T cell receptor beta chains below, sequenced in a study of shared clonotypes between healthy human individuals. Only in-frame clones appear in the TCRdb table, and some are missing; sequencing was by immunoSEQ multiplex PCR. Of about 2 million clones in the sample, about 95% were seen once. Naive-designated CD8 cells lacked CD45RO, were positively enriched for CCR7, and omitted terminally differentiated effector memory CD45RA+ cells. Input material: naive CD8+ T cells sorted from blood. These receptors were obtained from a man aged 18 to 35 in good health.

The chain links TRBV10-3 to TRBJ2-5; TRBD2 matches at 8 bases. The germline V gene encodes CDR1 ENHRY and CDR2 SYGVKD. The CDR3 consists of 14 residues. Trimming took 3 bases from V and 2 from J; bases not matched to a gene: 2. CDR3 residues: CAISELAEQETQYF. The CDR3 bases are TGTGCCATCAGTGAACTAGCGGAACAAGAGACCCAGTACTTC.

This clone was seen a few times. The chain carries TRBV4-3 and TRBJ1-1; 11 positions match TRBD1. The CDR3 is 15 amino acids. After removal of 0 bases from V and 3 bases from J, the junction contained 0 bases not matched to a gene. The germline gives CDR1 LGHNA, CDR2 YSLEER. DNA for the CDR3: TGCGCCAGCAGCCAAGAGGGACAGGGGGACACTGAAGCTTTCTTT. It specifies CASSQEGQGDTEAFF.

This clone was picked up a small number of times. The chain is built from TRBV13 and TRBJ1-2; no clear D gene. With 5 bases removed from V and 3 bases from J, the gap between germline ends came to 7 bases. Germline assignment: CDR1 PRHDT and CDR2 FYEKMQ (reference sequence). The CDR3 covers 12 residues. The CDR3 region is CASSEADYGYTF. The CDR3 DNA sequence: TGTGCCAGCAGCGAGGCCGACTATGGCTACACCTTC.

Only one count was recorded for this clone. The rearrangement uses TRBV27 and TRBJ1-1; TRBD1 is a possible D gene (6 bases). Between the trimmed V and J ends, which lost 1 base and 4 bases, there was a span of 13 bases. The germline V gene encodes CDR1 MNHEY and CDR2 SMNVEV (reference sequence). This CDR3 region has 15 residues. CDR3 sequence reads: CASSLFQGTITEAFF. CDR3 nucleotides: TGTGCCAGCAGTTTATTTCAGGGGACAATCACTGAAGCTTTCTTT.

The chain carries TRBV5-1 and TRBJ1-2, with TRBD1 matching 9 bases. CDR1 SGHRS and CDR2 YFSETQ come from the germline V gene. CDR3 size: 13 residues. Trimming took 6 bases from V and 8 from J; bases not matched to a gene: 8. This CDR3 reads CASTPGTGLGYTF. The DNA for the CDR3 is TGCGCCAGCACACCCGGGACAGGGTTAGGCTACACCTTC.